This T cell receptor (beta chain) was observed in a study of blood T cells in healthy people across ages. Total RNA, at least 5 micrograms per sample, was extracted from PBMCs. The CDR3 covers 13 residues. V was shortened by 3 bases and J by 2 bases, with 7 bases between the two germline ends. This clonotype was detected only once. PCR was performed a second time for roughly 7 to 12 cycles using a sample-barcoded 5' primer and a J-beta primer mix. The template-switch adaptor, which had 12 random nucleotides, put a tag on each cDNA molecule. The yield of each sample was at least 2.5 million CDR3-containing paired-end reads. From the 5' RACE reads, TCRdb called clonotypes with MiXCR, one entry per CDR3 protein. The table lists fewer than 1,000,000 distinct CDR3 sequences, 46% of them singletons.

The source is a man aged 80 or over in good health. The genes are TRBV12-3 or TRBV12-4 and TRBJ2-5; possibly TRBD1 for D (5 bases). Material for sequencing was blood. The CDR3 loop reads CASSFRVQETQYF. The CDR3 bases are TGTGCCAGCAGTTTCAGGGTACAAGAGACCCAGTACTTC.